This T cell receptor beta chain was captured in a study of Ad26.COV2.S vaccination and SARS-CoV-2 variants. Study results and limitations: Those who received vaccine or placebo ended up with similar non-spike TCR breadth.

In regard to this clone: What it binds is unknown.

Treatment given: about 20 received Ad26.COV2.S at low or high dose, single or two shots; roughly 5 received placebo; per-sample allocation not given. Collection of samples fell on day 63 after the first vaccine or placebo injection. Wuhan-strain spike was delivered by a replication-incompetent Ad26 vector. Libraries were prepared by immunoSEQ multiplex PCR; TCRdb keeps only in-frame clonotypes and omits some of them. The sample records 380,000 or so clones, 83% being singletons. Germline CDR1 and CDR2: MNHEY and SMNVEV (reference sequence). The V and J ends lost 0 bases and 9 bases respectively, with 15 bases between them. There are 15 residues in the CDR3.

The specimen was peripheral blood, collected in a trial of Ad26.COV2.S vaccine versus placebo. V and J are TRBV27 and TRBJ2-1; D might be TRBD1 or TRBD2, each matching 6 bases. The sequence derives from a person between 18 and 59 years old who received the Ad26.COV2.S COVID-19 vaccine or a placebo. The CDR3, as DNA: TGTGCCAGCAGTTTATCGGGGGGCCCCTTGACTGAGCAGTTCTTC. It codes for CASSLSGGPLTEQFF.